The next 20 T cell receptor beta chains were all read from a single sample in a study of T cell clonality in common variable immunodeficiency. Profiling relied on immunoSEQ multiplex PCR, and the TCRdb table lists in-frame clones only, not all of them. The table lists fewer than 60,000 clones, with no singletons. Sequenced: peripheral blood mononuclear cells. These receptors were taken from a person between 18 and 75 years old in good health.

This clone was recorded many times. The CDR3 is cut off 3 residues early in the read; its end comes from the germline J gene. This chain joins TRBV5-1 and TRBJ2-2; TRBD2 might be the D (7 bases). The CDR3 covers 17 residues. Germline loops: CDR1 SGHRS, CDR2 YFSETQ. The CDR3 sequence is CASSFFRESAGANVLFF. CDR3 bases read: TGCGCCAGCAGCTTTTTCCGGGAGTCGGCGGGGGCCAACGTG.

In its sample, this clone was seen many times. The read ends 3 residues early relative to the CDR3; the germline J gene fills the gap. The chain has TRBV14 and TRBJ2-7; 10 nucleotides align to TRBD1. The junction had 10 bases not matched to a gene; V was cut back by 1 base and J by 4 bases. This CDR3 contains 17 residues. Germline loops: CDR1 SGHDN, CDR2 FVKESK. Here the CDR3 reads CASSQVDRDRGIYEQYF. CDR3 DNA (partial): TGTGCCAGCAGCCAAGTTGACCGGGACAGGGGAATTTACGAG.

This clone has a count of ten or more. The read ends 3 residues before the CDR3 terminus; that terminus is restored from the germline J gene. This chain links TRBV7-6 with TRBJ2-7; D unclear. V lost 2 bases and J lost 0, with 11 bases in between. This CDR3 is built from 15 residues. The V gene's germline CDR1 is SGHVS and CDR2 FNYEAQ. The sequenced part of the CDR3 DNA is TGTGCCAGCAGCTTACAGGCATCTCCCTCCTACGAG. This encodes CASSLQASPSYE. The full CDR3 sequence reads CASSLQASPSYEQYF.

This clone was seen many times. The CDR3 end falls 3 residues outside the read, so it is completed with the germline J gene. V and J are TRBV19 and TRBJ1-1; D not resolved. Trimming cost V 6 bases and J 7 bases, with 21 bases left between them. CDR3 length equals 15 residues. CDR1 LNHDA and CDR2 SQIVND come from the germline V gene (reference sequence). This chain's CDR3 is CASSPVIKKIVEAFF. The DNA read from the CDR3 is TGTGCCAGTAGCCCGGTTATCAAAAAAATCGTTGAA.

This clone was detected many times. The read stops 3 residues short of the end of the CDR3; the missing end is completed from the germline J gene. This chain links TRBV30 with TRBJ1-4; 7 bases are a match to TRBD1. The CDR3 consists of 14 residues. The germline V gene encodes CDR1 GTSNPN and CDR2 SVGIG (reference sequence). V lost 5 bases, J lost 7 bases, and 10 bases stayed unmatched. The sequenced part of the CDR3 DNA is TGTGCCTGGGGACTTCGGGACAGACTTGAAAAA. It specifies CAWGLRDRLEK. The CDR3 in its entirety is CAWGLRDRLEKLFF.

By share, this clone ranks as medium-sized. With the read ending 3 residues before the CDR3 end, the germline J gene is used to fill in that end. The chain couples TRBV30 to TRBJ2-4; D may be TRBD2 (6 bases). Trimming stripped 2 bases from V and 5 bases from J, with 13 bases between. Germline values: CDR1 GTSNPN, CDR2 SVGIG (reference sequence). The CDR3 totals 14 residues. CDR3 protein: CAWSLGTGENIQYF. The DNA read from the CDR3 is TGTGCCTGGAGTCTCGGGACTGGGGAAAACATT. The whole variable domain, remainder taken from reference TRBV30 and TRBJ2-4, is SQTIHQWPATLVQPVGSPLSLECTVEGTSNPNLYWYRQAAGRGLQLLFYSVGIGQISSEVPQNLSASRPQDRQFILSSKKLLLSDSGFYLCAWSLGTGENIQYFGAGTRLSVL.

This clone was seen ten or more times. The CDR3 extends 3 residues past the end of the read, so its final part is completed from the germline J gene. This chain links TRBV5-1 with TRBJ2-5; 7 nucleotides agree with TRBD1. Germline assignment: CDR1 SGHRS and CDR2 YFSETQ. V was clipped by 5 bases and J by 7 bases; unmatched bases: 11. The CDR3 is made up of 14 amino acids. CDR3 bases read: TGCGCCAGCAGTTCTAGACAGGGAATCGGGACC. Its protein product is CASSSRQGIGT. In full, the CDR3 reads CASSSRQGIGTQYF.

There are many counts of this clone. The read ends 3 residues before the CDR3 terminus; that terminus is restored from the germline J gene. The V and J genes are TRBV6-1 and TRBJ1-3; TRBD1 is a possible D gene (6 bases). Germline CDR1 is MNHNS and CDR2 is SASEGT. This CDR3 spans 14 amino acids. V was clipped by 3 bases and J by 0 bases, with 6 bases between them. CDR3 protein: CASSEGHSGNTIYF. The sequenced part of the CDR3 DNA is TGTGCCAGCAGTGAGGGACACTCTGGAAACACC.

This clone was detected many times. Incomplete CDR3 DNA: TGTGCCAGCAACGCGGGACAGGGGGCGCCCGGGGAG. Protein sequence: CASNAGQGAPGE. The complete CDR3 reads CASNAGQGAPGELFF. V usage is TRBV28 and J usage is TRBJ2-2; 12 positions match TRBD1. The sequenced fragment ends 3 residues before the CDR3 boundary, so the rest is inferred from the germline J gene. The CDR3 extends over 15 amino acids. In germline, CDR1 is MDHEN, CDR2 SYDVKM. Losses at the gene ends were 7 bases for V and 6 bases for J; bases not matched to a gene: 6.

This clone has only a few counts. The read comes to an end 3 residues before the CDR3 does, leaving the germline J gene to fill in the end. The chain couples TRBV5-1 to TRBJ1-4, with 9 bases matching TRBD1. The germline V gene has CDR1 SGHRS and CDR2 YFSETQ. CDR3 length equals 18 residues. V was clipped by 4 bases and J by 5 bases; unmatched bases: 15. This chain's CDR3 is CASSRTGGREVKNEKLFF. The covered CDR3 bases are TGCGCCAGCAGCAGAACAGGGGGCCGAGAGGTTAAAAATGAAAAA.

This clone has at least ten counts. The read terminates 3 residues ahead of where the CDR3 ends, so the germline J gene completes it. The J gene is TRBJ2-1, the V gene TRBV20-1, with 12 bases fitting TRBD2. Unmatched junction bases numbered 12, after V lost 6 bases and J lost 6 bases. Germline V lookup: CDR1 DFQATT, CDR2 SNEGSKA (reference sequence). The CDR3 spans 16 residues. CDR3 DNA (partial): TGCAGTGCCCCCCTCCTAGCGGGGGGGCCCAGCAATGAG. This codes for CSAPLLAGGPSNE. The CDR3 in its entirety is CSAPLLAGGPSNEQFF.

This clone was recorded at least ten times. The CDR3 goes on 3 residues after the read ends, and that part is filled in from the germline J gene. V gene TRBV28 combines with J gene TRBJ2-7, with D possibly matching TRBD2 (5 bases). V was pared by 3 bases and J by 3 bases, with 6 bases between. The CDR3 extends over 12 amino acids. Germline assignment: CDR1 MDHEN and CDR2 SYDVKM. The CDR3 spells CASSLDFYEQYF. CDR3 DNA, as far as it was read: TGTGCCAGCAGTTTGGACTTCTACGAG.

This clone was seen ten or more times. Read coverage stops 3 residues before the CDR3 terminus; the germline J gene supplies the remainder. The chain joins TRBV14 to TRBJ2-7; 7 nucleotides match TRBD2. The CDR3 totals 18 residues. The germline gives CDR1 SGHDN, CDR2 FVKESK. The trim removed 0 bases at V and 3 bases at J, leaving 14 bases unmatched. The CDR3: CASSQDPPTSESYYEQYF. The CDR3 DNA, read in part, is TGTGCCAGCAGCCAAGATCCCCCTACTAGCGAGAGTTACTACGAG.

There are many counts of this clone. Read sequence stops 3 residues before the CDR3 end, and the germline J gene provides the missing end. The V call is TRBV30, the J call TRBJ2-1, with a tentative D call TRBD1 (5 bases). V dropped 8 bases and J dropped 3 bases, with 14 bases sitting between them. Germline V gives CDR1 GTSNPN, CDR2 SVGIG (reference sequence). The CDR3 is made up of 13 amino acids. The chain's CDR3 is CAIKRGNYNEQFF. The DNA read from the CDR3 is TGTGCCATCAAAAGGGGCAACTACAATGAG.

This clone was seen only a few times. CDR3 amino acids: CASSIKNNRVVRKEHGYTF. CDR3 bases read: TGTGCCAGTAGTATAAAGAATAACAGGGTAGTACGGAAGGAGCATGGC. The rearrangement uses TRBV19 and TRBJ1-2, with D tentatively TRBD1 (6 bases). From the germline J gene comes the end of the CDR3, since the read stops 3 residues before it. Germline assignment: CDR1 LNHDA and CDR2 SQIVND (reference sequence). The CDR3 loop spans 19 amino acids. V was trimmed by 2 bases and J by 6 bases, leaving 28 bases between them.

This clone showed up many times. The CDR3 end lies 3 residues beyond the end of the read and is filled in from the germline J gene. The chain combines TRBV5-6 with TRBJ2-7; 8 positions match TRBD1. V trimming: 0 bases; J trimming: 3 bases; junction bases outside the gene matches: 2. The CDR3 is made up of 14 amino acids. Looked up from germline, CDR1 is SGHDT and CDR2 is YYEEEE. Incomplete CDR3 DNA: TGTGCCAGCAGCTTGGGACAGGGGATCTACGAG. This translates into CASSLGQGIYE. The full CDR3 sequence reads CASSLGQGIYEQYF. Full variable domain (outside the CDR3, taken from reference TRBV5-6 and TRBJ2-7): DAGVTQSPTHLIKTRGQQVTLRCSPKSGHDTVSWYQQALGQGPQFIFQYYEEEERQRGNFPDRFSGHQFPNYSSELNVNALLLGDSALYLCASSLGQGIYEQYFGPGTRLTVT.

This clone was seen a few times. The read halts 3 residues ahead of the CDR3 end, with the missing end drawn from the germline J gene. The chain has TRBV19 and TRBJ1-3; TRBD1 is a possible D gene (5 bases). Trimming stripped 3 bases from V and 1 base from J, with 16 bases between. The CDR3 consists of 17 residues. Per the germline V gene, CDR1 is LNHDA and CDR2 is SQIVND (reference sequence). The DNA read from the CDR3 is TGTGCCAGTAGTATCCGTGCAGGGTCGGCATCTGGAAACACC. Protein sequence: CASSIRAGSASGNT. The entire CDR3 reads CASSIRAGSASGNTIYF. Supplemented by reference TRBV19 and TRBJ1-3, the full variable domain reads DGGITQSPKYLFRKEGQNVTLSCEQNLNHDAMYWYRQDPGQGLRLIYYSQIVNDFQKGDIAEGYSVSREKKESFPLTVTSAQKNPTAFYLCASSIRAGSASGNTIYFGEGSWLTVV.

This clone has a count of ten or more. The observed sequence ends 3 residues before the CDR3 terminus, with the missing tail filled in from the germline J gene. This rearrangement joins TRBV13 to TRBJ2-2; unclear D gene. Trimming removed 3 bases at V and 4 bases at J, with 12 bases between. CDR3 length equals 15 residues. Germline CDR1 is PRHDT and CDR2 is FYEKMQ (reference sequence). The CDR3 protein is CASSFDFSFTGELFF. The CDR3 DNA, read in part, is TGTGCCAGCAGCTTCGACTTTAGCTTCACCGGGGAG.

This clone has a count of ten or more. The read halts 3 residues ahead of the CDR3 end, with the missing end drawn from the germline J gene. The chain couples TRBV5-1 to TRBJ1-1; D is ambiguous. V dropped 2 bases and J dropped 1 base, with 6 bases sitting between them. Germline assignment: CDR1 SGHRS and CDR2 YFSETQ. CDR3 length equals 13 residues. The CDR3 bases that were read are TGCGCCAGCAGCTTCCAGGCGAACACTGAA. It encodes CASSFQANTE. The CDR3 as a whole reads CASSFQANTEAFF.

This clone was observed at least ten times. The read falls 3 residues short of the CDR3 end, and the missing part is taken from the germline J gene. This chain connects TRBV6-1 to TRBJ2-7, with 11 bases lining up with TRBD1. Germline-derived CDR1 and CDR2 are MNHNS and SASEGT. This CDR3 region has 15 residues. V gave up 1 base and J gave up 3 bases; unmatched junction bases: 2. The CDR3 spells CASSEDGTGGYEQYF. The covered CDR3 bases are TGTGCCAGCAGTGAAGATGGGACAGGGGGCTACGAG.